This TCR beta chain was recorded in a study of T cells after yellow fever vaccination. The V segment lost 0 bases and the J segment 6 bases; nucleotides outside the gene matches: 5. This CDR3 region has 15 residues. Germline V gives CDR1 SGHRS, CDR2 YFSETQ. This clonotype was detected many times. TCRdb processed the 5' RACE reads anew with MiXCR; each CDR3 protein has one entry. The table lists a few hundred thousand distinct CDR3 sequences, 2.5% to 3.5% of them singletons. The chain is built from TRBV5-1 and TRBJ1-1; 10 bases are a match to TRBD1. Sequencing used CD4+ T cells sorted from PBMCs, obtained 10 days after the yellow fever booster vaccination. The receptor's source is a man aged 18-30 years who received the YFV17D yellow fever vaccine. CDR3 coding DNA: TGCGCCAGCAGCTTGGACGGGGACAGGGGAGCTGAAGCTTTCTTT. The encoded protein is CASSLDGDRGAEAFF.